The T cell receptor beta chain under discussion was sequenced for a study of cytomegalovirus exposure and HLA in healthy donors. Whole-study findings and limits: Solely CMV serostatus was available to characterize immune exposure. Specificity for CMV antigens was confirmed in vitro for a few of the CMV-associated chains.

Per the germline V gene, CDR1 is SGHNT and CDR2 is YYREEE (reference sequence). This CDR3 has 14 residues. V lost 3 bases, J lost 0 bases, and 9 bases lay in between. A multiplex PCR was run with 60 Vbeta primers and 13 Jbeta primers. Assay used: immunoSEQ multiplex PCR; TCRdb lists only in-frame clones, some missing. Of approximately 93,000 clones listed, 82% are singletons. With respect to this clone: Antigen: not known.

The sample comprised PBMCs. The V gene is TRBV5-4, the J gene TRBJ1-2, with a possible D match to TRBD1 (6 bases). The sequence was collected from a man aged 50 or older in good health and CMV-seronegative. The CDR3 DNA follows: TGTGCCAGCAGCTCACAGGGAGCTAACTATGGCTACACCTTC. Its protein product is CASSSQGANYGYTF.